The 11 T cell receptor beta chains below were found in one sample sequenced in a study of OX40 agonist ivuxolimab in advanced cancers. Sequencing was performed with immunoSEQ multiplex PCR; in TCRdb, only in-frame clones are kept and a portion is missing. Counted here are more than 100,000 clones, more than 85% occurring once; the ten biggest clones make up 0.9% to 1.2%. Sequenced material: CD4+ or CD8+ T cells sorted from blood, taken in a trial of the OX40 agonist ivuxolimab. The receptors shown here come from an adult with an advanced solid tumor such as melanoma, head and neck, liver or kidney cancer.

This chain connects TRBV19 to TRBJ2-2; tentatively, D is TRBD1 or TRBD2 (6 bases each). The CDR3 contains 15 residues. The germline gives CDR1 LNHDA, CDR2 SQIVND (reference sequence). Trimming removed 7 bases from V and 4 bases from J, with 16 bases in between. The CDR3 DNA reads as TGTGCCAGTAAGTGGGGGGCCGCCGGCACCGGGGAGCTGTTTTTT. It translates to CASKWGAAGTGELFF.

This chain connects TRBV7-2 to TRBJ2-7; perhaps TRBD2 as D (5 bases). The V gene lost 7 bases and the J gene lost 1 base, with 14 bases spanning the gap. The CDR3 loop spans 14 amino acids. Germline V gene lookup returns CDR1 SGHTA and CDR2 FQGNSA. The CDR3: CASTPEASSYEQYF. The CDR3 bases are TGTGCCAGCACCCCGGAGGCGAGTTCCTACGAGCAGTACTTC.

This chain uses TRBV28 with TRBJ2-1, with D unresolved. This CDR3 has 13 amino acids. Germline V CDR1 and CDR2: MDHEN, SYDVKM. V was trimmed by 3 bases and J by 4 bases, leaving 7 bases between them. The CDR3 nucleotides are TGTGCCAGCAGTTTTTCCGGGTACAATGAGCAGTTCTTC. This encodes CASSFSGYNEQFF.

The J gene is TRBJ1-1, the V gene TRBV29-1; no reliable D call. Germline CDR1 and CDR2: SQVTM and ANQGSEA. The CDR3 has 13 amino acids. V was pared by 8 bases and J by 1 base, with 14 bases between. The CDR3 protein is CSWRRLSNTEAFF. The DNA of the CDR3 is TGCAGCTGGAGGCGGCTGTCGAACACTGAAGCTTTCTTT.

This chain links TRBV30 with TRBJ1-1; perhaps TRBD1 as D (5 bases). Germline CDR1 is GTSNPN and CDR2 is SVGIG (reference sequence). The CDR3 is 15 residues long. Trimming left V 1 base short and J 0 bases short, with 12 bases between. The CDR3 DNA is TGTGCCTGGAGTGGGGCAGGGCTCATGAACACTGAAGCTTTCTTT. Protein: CAWSGAGLMNTEAFF.

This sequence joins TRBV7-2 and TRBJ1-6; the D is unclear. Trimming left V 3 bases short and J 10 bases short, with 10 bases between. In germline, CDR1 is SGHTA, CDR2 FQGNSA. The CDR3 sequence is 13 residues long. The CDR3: CASSFGLRSPLHF. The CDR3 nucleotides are TGTGCCAGCAGCTTCGGGTTGAGATCACCCCTCCACTTT.

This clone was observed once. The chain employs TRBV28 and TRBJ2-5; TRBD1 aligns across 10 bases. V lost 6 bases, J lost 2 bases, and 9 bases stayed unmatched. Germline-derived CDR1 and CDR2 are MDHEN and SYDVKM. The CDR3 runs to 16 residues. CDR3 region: CASRAPPGQGQETQYF. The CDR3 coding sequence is TGTGCCAGCAGGGCCCCTCCGGGACAGGGGCAAGAGACCCAGTACTTC.

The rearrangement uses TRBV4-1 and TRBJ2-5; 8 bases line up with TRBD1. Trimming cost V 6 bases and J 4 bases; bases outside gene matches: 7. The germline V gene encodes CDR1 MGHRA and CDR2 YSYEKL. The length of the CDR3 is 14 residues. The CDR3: CASSPGQGAETQYF. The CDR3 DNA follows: TGCGCCAGCAGTCCCGGACAGGGAGCAGAGACCCAGTACTTC.

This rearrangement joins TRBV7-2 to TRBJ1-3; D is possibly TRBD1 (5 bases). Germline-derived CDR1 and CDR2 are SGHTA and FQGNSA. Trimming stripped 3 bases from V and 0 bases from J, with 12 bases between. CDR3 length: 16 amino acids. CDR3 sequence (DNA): TGTGCCAGCAGCTTTGACAGTGCAAACTCTGGAAACACCATATATTTT. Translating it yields CASSFDSANSGNTIYF.

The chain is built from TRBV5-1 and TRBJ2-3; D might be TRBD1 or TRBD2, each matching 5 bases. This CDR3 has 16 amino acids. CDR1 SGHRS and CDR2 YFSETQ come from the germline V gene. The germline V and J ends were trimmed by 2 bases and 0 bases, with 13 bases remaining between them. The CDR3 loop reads CASSFRGATSTDTQYF. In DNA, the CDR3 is TGCGCCAGCAGCTTTAGGGGAGCCACTAGCACAGATACGCAGTATTTT.

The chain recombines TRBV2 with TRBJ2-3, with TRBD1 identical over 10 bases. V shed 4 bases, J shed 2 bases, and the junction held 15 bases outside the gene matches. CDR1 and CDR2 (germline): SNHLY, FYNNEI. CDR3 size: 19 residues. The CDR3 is CASSVRGQGDWATTDTQYF. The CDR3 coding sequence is TGTGCCAGCAGTGTTAGAGGACAGGGGGACTGGGCGACCACAGATACGCAGTATTTT.